These 22 T cell receptor beta chains were sequenced from one sample in a study of PD-1 and CTLA-4 blockade in melanoma. The assay was immunoSEQ multiplex PCR, and TCRdb's table has in-frame clones only and misses some. The top ten hold 25% to 35% of the sample, which has approximately 11,000 clones, approximately 85% seen once. Source: CD8+ T cells from peripheral blood, taken from a patient given anti-PD-1 treatment. These receptors were taken from a human donor with melanoma.

The chain uses TRBV6-5 and TRBJ2-7, with D hard to call. The CDR3 totals 11 residues. CDR1 MNHEY and CDR2 SVGAGI come from the germline V gene. V lost 4 bases and J 3 bases, leaving 4 bases between the germline ends. CDR3 sequence reads: CASSFNYEQYF. The CDR3 bases are TGTGCCAGCAGTTTCAACTACGAGCAGTACTTC.

The chain links TRBV27 to TRBJ2-1, with D uncertain. Germline CDR1 and CDR2: MNHEY and SMNVEV (reference sequence). The CDR3 has 16 residues. V lost 2 bases, J lost 0 bases, and 11 bases lay in between. The chain's CDR3 is CASSLLVGYSYNEQFF. The CDR3 DNA follows: TGTGCCAGCAGTTTACTGGTGGGCTACTCCTACAATGAGCAGTTCTTC.

The chain is built from TRBV7-9 and TRBJ2-3; tentatively, D is TRBD1 or TRBD2 (6 bases each). This CDR3 is 17 amino acids long. CDR1 is SEHNR and CDR2 is FQNEAQ in the germline V gene (reference sequence). V was pared by 8 bases and J by 1 base, with 22 bases between. The CDR3, as DNA: TGTGCCAGCCGGGGGCTCGCGGTGTGGGGAGGCACAGATACGCAGTATTTT. Translation: CASRGLAVWGGTDTQYF.

The chain recombines TRBV6-5 with TRBJ2-1; TRBD2 is a possible D gene (5 bases). The germline gives CDR1 MNHEY, CDR2 SVGAGI. The CDR3 is 16 amino acids. V was cut by 0 bases and J by 0 bases, with 9 bases left in between. This CDR3 is CASSYSWESSYNEQFF. The CDR3 nucleotides read TGTGCCAGCAGTTACTCGTGGGAGAGCTCCTACAATGAGCAGTTCTTC.

The chain couples TRBV5-4 to TRBJ2-7, with D possibly being TRBD2 (6 bases). Per the germline V gene, CDR1 is SGHNT and CDR2 is YYREEE (reference sequence). This CDR3 is built from 15 residues. Trimming removed 3 bases from V and 2 bases from J, with 15 bases in between. This CDR3 is CASSWGTGSPYEQYF. The CDR3 DNA reads as TGTGCCAGCAGCTGGGGGACTGGGTCCCCCTACGAGCAGTACTTC.

This chain joins TRBV10-3 and TRBJ2-3, with 9 bases that match TRBD2. The germline CDR1 and CDR2 sequences are ENHRY and SYGVKD. CDR3 size: 15 residues. V trimming: 1 base; J trimming: 5 bases; junction bases outside the gene matches: 4. The CDR3 sequence: CAISEYASGKDTQYF. DNA of the CDR3: TGTGCCATCAGTGAGTACGCTAGCGGGAAAGATACGCAGTATTTT.

The gene calls are TRBV30 and TRBJ1-4, with D possibly matching TRBD1 (5 bases). The V end lost 0 bases, the J end lost 7 bases, and 18 bases lay between the germline ends. The CDR3 is 16 amino acids. Germline-derived CDR1 and CDR2 are GTSNPN and SVGIG (reference sequence). CDR3 region: CAWSVSVGTGGEKLFF. DNA for the CDR3: TGTGCCTGGAGTGTATCGGTTGGGACTGGCGGTGAAAAACTGTTTTTT.

The chain recombines TRBV7-8 with TRBJ2-5; either TRBD1 or TRBD2 may fit D (5 bases each). The V gene's germline CDR1 is SGHVS and CDR2 FQNEAQ. Trimming took 2 bases from V and 5 from J, leaving 15 bases between them. The CDR3 consists of 15 residues. The CDR3 here is CASSLQGVWGETQYF. The CDR3 DNA is TGTGCCAGCAGCTTACAAGGGGTGTGGGGGGAGACCCAGTACTTC.

This sequence joins TRBV11-2 and TRBJ2-5; 10 bases map to TRBD2. The V gene end was trimmed by 4 bases and the J gene end by 5 bases; junction bases not matched to a gene: 10. Germline CDR1 SGHAT, CDR2 FQNNGV. This CDR3 is 16 amino acids long. The CDR3 nucleotides read TGTGCCAGCAGCTCCCCCCAAGCGGGAGGGCATGAGACCCAGTACTTC. Protein product: CASSSPQAGGHETQYF.

V is TRBV27 and J is TRBJ2-2; the D is unclear. V lost 6 bases to trimming and J lost 5 bases, with 10 bases between them. The CDR3 contains 13 residues. Germline CDR1 and CDR2: MNHEY and SMNVEV (reference sequence). The CDR3: CASRPLKTGELFF. For the CDR3, the DNA is TGTGCCAGCAGGCCCTTGAAAACCGGGGAGCTGTTTTTT.

J is TRBJ2-5 and V is TRBV27; 8 bases match TRBD2. V was clipped by 5 bases and J by 5 bases; unmatched bases: 10. Germline CDR1 and CDR2: MNHEY and SMNVEV (reference sequence). The CDR3 spans 15 residues. DNA of the CDR3: TGTGCCAGCAGTGGGGAGCGGGAGCGGGTGGAGACCCAGTACTTC. Protein product: CASSGERERVETQYF.

The chain couples TRBV12-3 or TRBV12-4 to TRBJ2-1, with a tentative D call TRBD1 (5 bases). The CDR3 covers 13 residues. The germline V and J ends were trimmed by 7 bases and 8 bases, with 15 bases remaining between them. The CDR3 region has the DNA TGTGCCAGCACCCCGACAGATAGGTATGAGCAGTTCTTC. Translating it yields CASTPTDRYEQFF.

The chain recombines TRBV11-3 with TRBJ2-2; possible D gene TRBD2, 5 bases. This CDR3 region has 18 residues. Trimming took 3 bases from V and 0 from J, leaving 17 bases between them. Germline V gives CDR1 SGHNT, CDR2 YENEEA. CDR3 DNA: TGTGCCAGCAGCTTCCGGGGATATACAAACCCGAACACCGGGGAGCTGTTTTTT. This translates into CASSFRGYTNPNTGELFF.

This clone was seen a handful of times. The chain carries TRBV6-5 and TRBJ2-2; D uncertain. The germline CDR1 and CDR2 sequences are MNHEY and SVGAGI. The CDR3 is made up of 14 amino acids. The ends were cut back, 1 base at V and 6 bases at J, with 9 bases in the middle. The CDR3 sequence is CASSYYSGSGELFF. DNA for the CDR3: TGTGCCAGCAGTTACTATTCTGGGTCCGGGGAGCTGTTTTTT.

This chain joins TRBV3-1 (or the pseudogene TRBV3-2) and TRBJ2-1; D is unresolved. Germline CDR1 is LGHDT and CDR2 is YNNKEL (reference sequence). Deletions cut 5 bases from V and 5 bases from J, with 13 bases between. The CDR3 is 14 amino acids. The CDR3 DNA is TGTGCCAGCAGCTGGTCGTCTCCCGACAATGAGCAGTTCTTC. Translated, it gives CASSWSSPDNEQFF.

The chain is built from TRBV11-2 and TRBJ1-1; D is unclear. The germline CDR1 and CDR2 sequences are SGHAT and FQNNGV. The V end lost 0 bases, the J end lost 1 base, and 3 bases lay between the germline ends. The CDR3 consists of 13 residues. For the CDR3, the DNA is TGTGCCAGCAGCTTAGAGGGGAACACTGAAGCTTTCTTT. Encoded protein: CASSLEGNTEAFF.

This sequence joins TRBV9 and TRBJ2-7; D is perhaps TRBD2 (6 bases). CDR3 size: 15 residues. Deletions cut 0 bases from V and 3 bases from J, with 13 bases between. CDR1 SGDLS and CDR2 YYNGEE come from the germline V gene. CDR3: CASSVAGATGYEQYF. CDR3 DNA: TGTGCCAGCAGCGTAGCGGGAGCTACAGGCTACGAGCAGTACTTC.

CDR3 in DNA: TGCGCCAGCAGCCAAGAGATTGTAGGGGCTGGATACGAGCAGTACTTC. Translating gives CASSQEIVGAGYEQYF. This sequence joins TRBV4-3 and TRBJ2-7, with a tentative D call TRBD1 (5 bases). This CDR3 has 16 residues. Germline CDR1 is LGHNA and CDR2 is YSLEER. The ends were cut back, 0 bases at V and 4 bases at J, with 16 bases in the middle.

The J gene is TRBJ2-5, the V gene TRBV3-1 (or the pseudogene TRBV3-2); 7 positions match TRBD2. The CDR3 covers 15 residues. The ends lost 6 bases at V and 5 bases at J; junction bases unmatched: 12. The germline V gene encodes CDR1 LGHDT and CDR2 YNNKEL (reference sequence). CDR3 protein: CASRHKTGGIETQYF. CDR3 DNA: TGTGCCAGCAGACACAAAACGGGGGGTATCGAGACCCAGTACTTC.

The V gene is TRBV29-1, the J gene TRBJ2-2, with TRBD2 identical over 12 bases. V trimming: 3 bases; J trimming: 6 bases; junction bases outside the gene matches: 5. Germline V gives CDR1 SQVTM, CDR2 ANQGSEA. The CDR3 is 15 residues long. The CDR3 here is CSVEGTSGRSGELFF. The CDR3, as DNA: TGCAGCGTTGAGGGTACTAGCGGGAGGTCCGGGGAGCTGTTTTTT.

This clone was observed once. This sequence joins TRBV5-8 and TRBJ1-5, with 7 nucleotides matching TRBD1. The CDR3 consists of 14 residues. The J segment lost 3 bases and the V segment lost 3 bases, leaving 3 bases of the junction unmatched. CDR1 and CDR2 from the germline V gene are SGHTS and YDEGEE. The CDR3 spells CASSSDRNNQPQHF. In DNA form, the CDR3 reads TGTGCCAGCAGCTCGGACAGGAACAATCAGCCCCAGCATTTT.

V and J are TRBV9 and TRBJ1-1; D gene unclear. The CDR3 length is 12 residues. Germline CDR1 and CDR2: SGDLS and YYNGEE. The V end lost 5 bases, the J end lost 0 bases, and 5 bases lay between the germline ends. CDR3 residues: CASSDMNTEAFF. The CDR3 DNA follows: TGTGCCAGCAGTGACATGAACACTGAAGCTTTCTTT.